The rows below give T cell receptor beta chains drawn from one sample of a study of T cell responses to AZD1222 COVID-19 vaccine. The method was immunoSEQ multiplex PCR; TCRdb's version includes in-frame clones alone and lacks a portion of them. The sample yields about 180,000 clones, roughly 92% seen once. The sequences come from peripheral blood, collected on day 0 of AZD1222 vaccination. These receptors were obtained from an adult in good health. Each CDR3 is given with its conserved first and last residue.

TRBV25-1	TRBJ2-7	CASSDPGTAPYEQYF
TRBV24-1	TRBJ1-1	CATSGAGRNTEAFF
TRBV6-7	TRBJ1-5	CASSSGTGRQPQHF
TRBV14	TRBJ2-1	CASSPGLLYNEQFF
TRBV24-1	TRBJ2-7	CATSDPTSGRSEQYF
TRBV4-2	TRBJ2-2	CASSQGLLGVSGELFF
TRBV27	TRBJ2-7	CASSLSSGYEQYF
TRBV12-3/TRBV12-4	TRBJ1-4	CASSARFNEKLFF
TRBV5-8	TRBJ1-1	CASSLAGPRTEAFF
TRBV6-1	TRBJ1-2	CASSETERRGYTF
TRBV10-2	TRBJ1-2	CASRAANGYTF
TRBV12-3/TRBV12-4	TRBJ1-2	CASSLWGHGYTF
TRBV6-1	TRBJ1-6	CASSETGGTVNSPLHF
TRBV19	TRBJ2-1	CASSKTRSAGMSYNEQFF
TRBV18	TRBJ1-1	CASSPWTGGNTEAFF
TRBV6-1	TRBJ2-1	CASSDVARTGVFF